The clone carrying this T cell receptor beta chain was counted between two and nine times. What it binds is unknown. The data were taken from a study of identical twins. Study outcomes and limitations: Out-of-frame TCR alpha sharing observed in monozygotic twins exceeded model estimates.

From the 5' RACE reads, TCRdb called clonotypes with MiXCR, one entry per CDR3 protein. The repertoire holds about 480,000 distinct CDR3 sequences, with 14% as singletons. The V gene's germline CDR1 is ENHRY and CDR2 SYGVKD. V lost 3 bases and J 1 base, leaving 13 bases between the germline ends. The CDR3 is 15 residues long. The same data also contributed to another study, on yellow fever vaccine responses in identical twins.

Sequencing was done on a sample of CD4+ T cells sorted from blood. The chain couples TRBV10-3 to TRBJ2-7; D possibly uses TRBD1 or TRBD2 (5 bases each). The TCR comes from a woman younger than 30 in good health. The CDR3 nucleotides read TGTGCCATCAGTGACCGGGACCAAATATCCTACGAGCAGTACTTC. This sequence encodes CAISDRDQISYEQYF.